This TCR beta chain is from a study of cytomegalovirus exposure and HLA in healthy donors. This clone has only a few counts. The antigen remains unidentified. The PCR was carried out with 60 Vbeta primers and 13 Jbeta primers. Method: immunoSEQ multiplex PCR; TCRdb's copy keeps in-frame clones and lacks some. The sample has about 140,000 clones, around 80% seen once. J was trimmed by 0 bases and V by 3 bases; bases with no gene match: 5. The CDR3 is made up of 16 amino acids. Per germline, CDR1 SGHRS and CDR2 YFSETQ. Study observations and caveats: Among donors in an Asian-associated ancestry cluster, a later analysis reportedly found fewer N-insertions than the roughly 700-donor mean. One cluster of highly shared sequence variants probably arose as a sequencing artifact.

J is TRBJ2-1 and V is TRBV5-1, with 8 positions matching TRBD1. The receptor was isolated from a man aged 18 to 30 in good health and CMV-seropositive. The sample taken for sequencing was PBMCs. CDR3 sequence: CASSWTGYSSYNEQFF. CDR3 DNA: TGCGCCAGCAGCTGGACAGGGTACAGCTCCTACAATGAGCAGTTCTTC.